This T cell receptor (beta chain) was observed in a study of cytomegalovirus exposure and HLA in healthy donors. Study-level points and caveats: In a later analysis, the majority of CMV-associated beta chains seemingly showed HLA restriction. Clonal expansion, a later analysis showed, was greater in HLA-associated TCR beta chains than in equally common others.

Note on this clone: The antigen is unknown.

CDR1 is GTSNPN and CDR2 is SVGIG in the germline V gene (reference sequence). Trimming at V came to 2 bases and at J to 6 bases, leaving 7 bases not matched to a gene. This CDR3 has 15 residues. PCR primers comprised 60 Vbeta and 13 Jbeta primers. Data came from immunoSEQ multiplex PCR; TCRdb stores just in-frame clones and leaves some out. The table lists 200,000 or so clones, more than 65% of them singletons, with over 0.55% in the top ten. Sequences were obtained from PBMCs. The TCR originated in a man aged 18 to 35 in good health and CMV-seronegative. The V call is TRBV30, the J call TRBJ2-7, with 13 bases matching TRBD2. The CDR3 region is CAWSRLAGGSLEQYF. CDR3 nucleotide sequence: TGTGCCTGGAGTCGACTAGCGGGAGGATCTCTCGAGCAGTACTTC.